A single sample gave rise to the 12 T cell receptor beta chains below, sequenced in a study of early T cells in non-severe SARS-CoV-2 infection. From the 5' RACE reads, TCRdb called clonotypes with MiXCR, one entry per CDR3 protein. This sample yields 35,000 to 45,000 distinct CDR3 sequences, of which over 5% are seen a single time; around 12% belongs to the top ten. The sequencing input was whole blood. Receptor source: an adult who was a healthcare worker with PCR-confirmed SARS-CoV-2 infection or an uninfected control (not recorded which).

This clonotype occurred many times. The chain carries TRBV30 and TRBJ2-1, with TRBD2 as a possible D gene (5 bases). Trimming took 1 base from V and 9 from J, leaving 7 bases between them. Per the germline V gene, CDR1 is GTSNPN and CDR2 is SVGIG (reference sequence). The CDR3 extends over 11 amino acids. This CDR3 reads CAWSAEGEQFF. Here the CDR3 DNA reads TGTGCCTGGAGTGCAGAGGGTGAGCAGTTCTTC. Full variable domain (rest looked up from reference TRBV30 and TRBJ2-1): SQTIHQWPATLVQPVGSPLSLECTVEGTSNPNLYWYRQAAGRGLQLLFYSVGIGQISSEVPQNLSASRPQDRQFILSSKKLLLSDSGFYLCAWSAEGEQFFGPGTRLTVL.

This clonotype has only a few counts. V is TRBV9 and J is TRBJ1-5; no firm D call. Germline loops: CDR1 SGDLS, CDR2 YYNGEE. The V and J ends lost 1 base and 7 bases respectively, with 12 bases between them. The CDR3 sequence is 14 residues long. The CDR3 DNA sequence: TGTGCCAGCAGCGTAAGTTACACGGACCAGCCCCAGCATTTT. Translating it yields CASSVSYTDQPQHF.

The chain carries TRBV5-1 and TRBJ2-7, with 9 bases matching TRBD1. Trimming cost V 0 bases and J 8 bases; bases outside gene matches: 9. The germline CDR1 and CDR2 sequences are SGHRS and YFSETQ. This CDR3 is built from 15 residues. CDR3 nucleotides: TGCGCCAGCAGCTTGGCGGGGGACAGGGTCAGAAAGCAGTACTTC. This sequence encodes CASSLAGDRVRKQYF.

The chain links TRBV21-1 to TRBJ2-4; TRBD1, as called in the table, went unchecked against the DNA. TRBV21-1 is flagged as a pseudogene. The CDR3 loop spans 16 amino acids. The CDR3 here is CASSKAKGQGRNIQYF. CDR3 bases: TGTGCCAGCAGCAAAGCGAAAGGACAGGGTAGGAACATTCAGTACTTC.

Turning to this clonotype: A much larger clonotype is one base distant, so this may be a read error. In DNA, the CDR3 is TGCAGCGGCGAGAGGACCGACACCGGGGAGCTGTTTTTT. Amino acids: CSGERTDTGELFF. The rearrangement joins TRBV29-1 to TRBJ2-2; D is unresolved. Germline-derived CDR1 and CDR2 are SQVTM and ANQGSEA. V lost 7 bases and J lost 3, with 12 bases in between. This CDR3 has 13 amino acids.

This clonotype was seen more than once but under ten times. The rearrangement links TRBV10-3 to TRBJ1-1, with D possibly matching TRBD1 (5 bases). The germline gives CDR1 ENHRY, CDR2 SYGVKD. This CDR3 has 14 residues. Trimming shortened V by 6 bases and J by 4 bases, and 15 bases separated the two germline ends. DNA for the CDR3: TGTGCCATCAGGGGGTCGGGGGGAGGCACTGAAGCTTTCTTT. This translates into CAIRGSGGGTEAFF.

In its sample, this clonotype was seen many times. V gene TRBV29-1 combines with J gene TRBJ2-1, with 11 bases aligning to TRBD2. The CDR3 covers 16 residues. After removal of 0 bases from V and 5 bases from J, the junction contained 6 bases not matched to a gene. The germline gives CDR1 SQVTM, CDR2 ANQGSEA. The CDR3 loop reads CSVEETSGKKNNEQFF. Here the CDR3 DNA reads TGCAGCGTTGAAGAGACTAGCGGGAAAAAAAACAATGAGCAGTTCTTC.

This chain links TRBV5-1 with TRBJ2-5; TRBD2 matches at 9 bases. Germline assignment: CDR1 SGHRS and CDR2 YFSETQ. The CDR3 consists of 14 residues. V gave up 6 bases and J gave up 3 bases; unmatched junction bases: 6. The CDR3 DNA follows: TGCGCCAGCACTGGGACTAGCAAAAAAGAGACCCAGTACTTC. As protein: CASTGTSKKETQYF.

The chain links TRBV10-3 to TRBJ2-3; D might be TRBD1 (6 bases). Between the trimmed V and J ends, which lost 5 bases and 0 bases, there was a span of 9 bases. This CDR3 has 14 amino acids. Germline V gives CDR1 ENHRY, CDR2 SYGVKD. CDR3 sequence: CAISSGASTDTQYF. CDR3 in DNA: TGTGCCATCAGTTCAGGGGCGAGCACAGATACGCAGTATTTT.

This clonotype was seen ten or more times. The J gene is TRBJ1-1, the V gene TRBV20-1; TRBD1 matches at 8 bases. The CDR3 has 15 residues. Losses at the gene ends were 2 bases for V and 4 bases for J; bases not matched to a gene: 9. CDR1 and CDR2 (germline): DFQATT, SNEGSKA (reference sequence). The CDR3 DNA reads as TGCAGTGCTAGAAGGGGGACAGGAGGTTCCACTGAAGCTTTCTTT. Its translation is CSARRGTGGSTEAFF.

The chain joins TRBV6-2 or TRBV6-3 to TRBJ2-7; tentative D call: TRBD2 (5 bases). The CDR3 has 17 amino acids. Looked up from germline, CDR1 is MNHEY and CDR2 is SVGEGT. Trimming left V 7 bases short and J 0 bases short, with 22 bases between. This CDR3 reads CASTSRVDGRSSYEQYF. CDR3 sequence (DNA): TGTGCCAGCACCTCGAGGGTCGACGGACGAAGCTCCTACGAGCAGTACTTC.

This clonotype was found many times. The chain combines TRBV20-1 with TRBJ1-1, with D possibly matching TRBD1 (5 bases). Trimming took off 0 bases at V and 1 base at J, with 9 bases between the two ends. Germline V gives CDR1 DFQATT, CDR2 SNEGSKA (reference sequence). The CDR3 has 14 residues. The CDR3 loop reads CSARETGGNTEAFF. For the CDR3, the DNA is TGCAGTGCTAGAGAGACGGGGGGGAACACTGAAGCTTTCTTT.